This TCR beta chain was captured in a study of technical replicates of blood from four donors. This CDR3 region has 16 residues. Germline V gene lookup returns CDR1 SGDLS and CDR2 YYNGEE. V lost 0 bases, J lost 4 bases, and 5 bases stayed unmatched. Sequenced by immunoSEQ multiplex PCR; TCRdb stores in-frame clones only, minus some. The repertoire includes 75,000 to 100,000 clones, about 95% of them detected once, and 0.25% to 0.35% sits in the top ten. Specimen: T cells isolated from PBMCs. The rearrangement uses TRBV9 and TRBJ2-1, with 9 bases lining up with TRBD2. The clonotype was recovered from a human donor in good health. The CDR3, as DNA: TGTGCCAGCAGCGTAGTAGCGGGAGTAGGATACAATGAGCAGTTCTTC. It specifies CASSVVAGVGYNEQFF. The variable domain in full, with the rest retrieved from reference TRBV9 and TRBJ2-1, is DSGVTQTPKHLITATGQRVTLRCSPRSGDLSVYWYQQSLDQGLQFLIQYYNGEERAKGNILERFSAQQFPDLHSELNLSSLELGDSALYFCASSVVAGVGYNEQFFGPGTRLTVL.